The rows below give T cell receptor beta chains drawn from one sample of a study of naive and memory T cell subsets. TCRdb used MiXCR to reprocess the UMI-ligation and nested PCR reads, holding one entry per CDR3 protein. The sample has 8,800 or so distinct CDR3 sequences, roughly 30% seen once. Specimen: CD8+ TEMRA cells from blood. The receptors originated from a human donor in good health. CDR3s include the opening cysteine and the closing phenylalanine or tryptophan. A D gene is named only where the DNA matches it firmly. The listing skips clone size in some rows; elsewhere it reads once, few, many or a size class.

D	size	length	V	J	DNA	CDR3
TRBD2	.	16	TRBV5-4	TRBJ2-5	TGTGCCAGCAGCTTGCCCATAGCGGGAGGTAGTGAGACCCAGTACTTC	CASSLPIAGGSETQYF
.	.	13	TRBV12-3/TRBV12-4	TRBJ2-3	TGTGCCAGCACCCCTCCTTCCACAGATACGCAGTATTTT	CASTPPSTDTQYF
TRBD1	few	12	TRBV7-3	TRBJ2-1	TGTGCCAGCAGCGGACAGGGGAGTGAGCAGTTCTTC	CASSGQGSEQFF
.	few	14	TRBV7-2	TRBJ2-3	TGTGCCAGCAACCCAGGACTCGACACAGATACGCAGTATTTT	CASNPGLDTDTQYF
.	many	16	TRBV7-3	TRBJ2-1	TGTGCCAGCAGCCCGGCTAGGGACAGTCGAGGGGGGGAGCAGTTCTTC	CASSPARDSRGGEQFF
.	.	14	TRBV12-3/TRBV12-4	TRBJ2-3	TGTGCCAGCAGTTTTGACACTAGCACAGATACGCAGTATTTT	CASSFDTSTDTQYF
.	.	14	TRBV3-1	TRBJ2-7	TGTGCCAGCAGCCCAGACTCCAGCTTCTACGAGCAGTACTTC	CASSPDSSFYEQYF
TRBD2	.	16	TRBV9	TRBJ2-3	TGTGCCAGCAGCGCCTGGGGAGGGACCAGCACAGATACGCAGTATTTT	CASSAWGGTSTDTQYF
.	few	13	TRBV6-2/TRBV6-3	TRBJ2-2	TGTGCCAGCAGTGGGGACTACACCGGGGAGCTGTTTTTT	CASSGDYTGELFF
.	few	14	TRBV11-3	TRBJ2-7	TGTGCCAGCAGCTTGGGAAACAGGGCCCACGAGCAGTACTTC	CASSLGNRAHEQYF
TRBD2	hyperexpanded	15	TRBV4-3	TRBJ2-3	TGCGCCAGCAGCCAACTAGCGGGAGACACAGATACGCAGTATTTT	CASSQLAGDTDTQYF
.	.	15	TRBV6-6	TRBJ2-7	TGTGCCAGCAGATTTATTGATATAGGGGATTACGAGCAGTACTTC	CASRFIDIGDYEQYF